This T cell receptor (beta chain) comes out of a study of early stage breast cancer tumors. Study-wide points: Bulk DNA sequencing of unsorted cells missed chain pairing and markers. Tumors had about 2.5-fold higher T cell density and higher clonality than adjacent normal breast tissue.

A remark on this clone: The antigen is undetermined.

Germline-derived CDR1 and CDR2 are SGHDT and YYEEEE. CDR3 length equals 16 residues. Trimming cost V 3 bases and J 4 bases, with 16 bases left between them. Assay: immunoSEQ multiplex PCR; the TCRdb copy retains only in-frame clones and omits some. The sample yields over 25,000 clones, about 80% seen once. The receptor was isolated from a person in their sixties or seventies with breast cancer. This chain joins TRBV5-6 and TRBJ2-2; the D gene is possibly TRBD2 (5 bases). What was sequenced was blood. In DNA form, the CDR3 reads TGTGCCAGCAGCTATCGACACGGGGTTTCCACCGGGGAGCTGTTTTTT. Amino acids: CASSYRHGVSTGELFF.